This is a list of T cell receptor beta chains from one sample in a study of cytomegalovirus exposure and HLA in healthy donors. Using immunoSEQ multiplex PCR, the repertoire was profiled, and TCRdb retains in-frame clones only, with some absent. The sample holds approximately 260,000 clones; around nine tenths are singletons and the top ten take 1.7%. The source material was PBMCs. All receptors come from a girl aged 2-10 years in good health and CMV-seronegative. Both conserved end residues are part of each CDR3. Each record gives: clone size, J gene, V gene, D gene, CDR3 protein, CDR3 DNA. A D gene is named only where the DNA matches it firmly. The size field is filled for only some rows; it gives once, few, many or a size class.

>.|TRBJ2-1|TRBV5-1|TRBD2
CASSLYGRAYNNEQFF
TGCGCCAGCAGCTTGTACGGGAGGGCCTACAACAATGAGCAGTTCTTC
>.|TRBJ2-1|TRBV4-1|TRBD2
CASSQEPSGGYNEQFF
TGCGCCAGCAGCCAAGAGCCCAGCGGGGGCTACAATGAGCAGTTCTTC
>.|TRBJ2-7|TRBV28|TRBD2
CASSSTSGASYEQYF
TGTGCCAGCAGCTCAACTAGCGGGGCATCCTACGAGCAGTACTTC
>.|TRBJ2-7|TRBV5-1|.
CASTTAEGPYEQYF
TGCGCCAGCACGACGGCGGAGGGCCCCTACGAGCAGTACTTC
>.|TRBJ1-3|TRBV7-9|.
CSSSLEGGSGNTIYF
TGTTCCAGCAGCTTAGAAGGGGGCTCTGGAAACACCATATATTTT
>.|TRBJ1-3|TRBV7-8|.
CASSLGPSSGNTIYF
TGTGCCAGCAGCTTAGGCCCCAGCTCTGGAAACACCATATATTTT
>.|TRBJ2-5|TRBV20-1|.
CSAGATQYF
TGCAGTGCTGGGGCGACCCAGTACTTC
>.|TRBJ2-6|TRBV16|.
CASSLKDFRASGANVLTF
TGTGCCAGCAGCCTTAAGGATTTCAGGGCATCTGGGGCCAACGTCCTGACTTTC
>.|TRBJ2-2|TRBV10-2|.
CASSAVSERLTGELFF
TGCGCCAGCAGTGCGGTGTCGGAGCGGCTAACCGGGGAGCTGTTTTTT
>.|TRBJ2-1|TRBV5-6|TRBD2
CASSLAKLTSGGDNEQFF
TGTGCCAGCAGCTTGGCCAAATTGACTAGCGGGGGGGACAATGAGCAGTTCTTC
>once|TRBJ2-1|TRBV7-2|TRBD2
CASSLAQLAGGSNEQFF
TGTGCCAGCAGCTTAGCACAACTAGCGGGAGGTAGTAATGAGCAGTTCTTC
>.|TRBJ2-2|TRBV28|TRBD1
CASSFRGRSTGELFF
TGTGCCAGCAGTTTTAGGGGGCGCAGCACCGGGGAGCTGTTTTTT
>.|TRBJ1-5|TRBV28|TRBD1
CASAGQGIGNQPQHF
TGTGCCAGTGCGGGACAGGGCATTGGCAATCAGCCCCAGCATTTT
>.|TRBJ2-7|TRBV19|TRBD1
CASSAGTGGPYEQYF
TGTGCCAGTAGTGCGGGGACAGGGGGGCCCTACGAGCAGTACTTC
>.|TRBJ1-4|TRBV5-5|.
CASSLSGTTTNEKLFF
TGTGCCAGCAGCCTAAGTGGGACTACAACTAATGAAAAACTGTTTTTT
>.|TRBJ2-7|TRBV6-6|TRBD2
CASSYGGSYEQYF
TGTGCCAGCAGTTATGGCGGGAGTTACGAGCAGTACTTC
>.|TRBJ2-1|TRBV7-9|TRBD2
CASSYRQRGGYNEQFF
TGTGCCAGCAGCTACCGACAGCGGGGGGGGTACAATGAGCAGTTCTTC
>.|TRBJ2-5|TRBV5-4|TRBD2
CASSLGFTSGKETQYF
TGTGCCAGCAGCTTGGGGTTCACTAGCGGAAAAGAGACCCAGTACTTC
>.|TRBJ1-2|TRBV20-1|.
CSAMRRDGYTF
TGCAGTGCTATGCGGAGGGATGGCTACACCTTC
>.|TRBJ1-1|TRBV6-5|TRBD1
CASSYGTGEYTEAFF
TGTGCCAGCAGTTACGGGACAGGGGAATACACTGAAGCTTTCTTT
>.|TRBJ1-2|TRBV18|.
CASSPPVVLYGYTF
TGTGCCAGCTCACCACCGGTGGTACTCTATGGCTACACCTTC
>.|TRBJ1-2|TRBV5-6|TRBD1
CASSSRGRNYGYTF
TGTGCCAGCAGCAGCAGGGGGCGTAACTATGGCTACACCTTC
>.|TRBJ2-7|TRBV20-1|.
CSARTDEQYF
TGCAGTGCCAGGACAGACGAGCAGTACTTC
>.|TRBJ1-4|TRBV19|.
CASSIGGIPSNEKLFF
TGTGCCAGTAGTATTGGGGGGATACCATCTAATGAAAAACTGTTTTTT
>.|TRBJ2-7|TRBV7-2|TRBD1
CASSFGQGSYEQYF
TGTGCCAGCAGCTTCGGACAGGGATCCTACGAGCAGTACTTC
>few|TRBJ1-1|TRBV6-1|TRBD1
CASRTGGDWYTEAFF
TGTGCCAGCAGGACAGGGGGCGATTGGTACACTGAAGCTTTCTTT
>.|TRBJ1-2|TRBV6-5|TRBD1
CASSSQGAGSSGYTF
TGTGCCAGCAGTTCACAGGGGGCAGGGTCGAGTGGCTACACCTTC
>.|TRBJ1-2|TRBV4-1|TRBD1
CASSQAGTGISHYGYTF
TGCGCCAGCAGCCAGGCCGGGACAGGGATCTCTCACTATGGCTACACCTTC
>few|TRBJ2-3|TRBV5-4|.
CASTGEGTDTQYF
TGTGCCAGTACGGGAGAGGGGACAGATACGCAGTATTTT
>.|TRBJ2-2|TRBV11-3|.
CASSLGGLKTGELFF
TGTGCCAGCAGCTTAGGTGGCCTGAAGACCGGGGAGCTGTTTTTT
>.|TRBJ1-1|TRBV19|TRBD1
CASSVHRGSTEAFF
TGTGCCAGTAGTGTCCACAGGGGTTCCACTGAAGCTTTCTTT
>.|TRBJ2-1|TRBV19|TRBD2
CASSQLAGGPSEQFF
TGTGCCAGTAGTCAACTAGCGGGAGGGCCCAGTGAGCAGTTCTTC
>.|TRBJ2-3|TRBV10-3|.
CAISEGGGTDTQYF
TGTGCCATCAGTGAAGGGGGGGGCACAGATACGCAGTATTTT
>.|TRBJ1-5|TRBV5-5|.
CASSFGADSRSNQPQHF
TGTGCCAGCAGCTTTGGAGCGGACAGTCGGTCAAATCAGCCCCAGCATTTT
>.|TRBJ2-2|TRBV6-1|TRBD2
CASGLAGGDTGELFF
TGTGCCAGCGGACTAGCGGGAGGCGACACCGGGGAGCTGTTTTTT
>.|TRBJ2-2|TRBV5-1|.
CASSSPGELFF
TGCGCCAGCAGCTCCCCGGGGGAGCTGTTTTTT
>.|TRBJ1-1|TRBV9|.
CASSVFQGKDTEAFF
TGTGCCAGCAGCGTATTTCAGGGGAAGGACACTGAAGCTTTCTTT
>.|TRBJ2-6|TRBV11-3|TRBD1
CASSPDRSDAGANVLTF
TGTGCCAGCAGCCCGGACAGGTCCGACGCGGGGGCCAACGTCCTGACTTTC
>.|TRBJ1-2|TRBV28|.
CASSLEAVSPTRYTF
TGTGCCAGCAGTTTAGAGGCGGTGTCCCCTACCCGCTACACCTTC
>.|TRBJ2-7|TRBV11-2|.
CASSLDQARSGEQYF
TGTGCCAGCAGCTTAGATCAGGCCCGGTCTGGCGAGCAGTACTTC
>.|TRBJ2-7|TRBV14|TRBD1
CASSWTGVEQYF
TGTGCCAGCAGTTGGACAGGGGTCGAGCAGTACTTC
>.|TRBJ2-7|TRBV5-6|.
CASSLRVLAHYEQYF
TGTGCCAGCAGCCTGAGGGTTCTAGCCCACTACGAGCAGTACTTC
>.|TRBJ2-1|TRBV5-1|TRBD2
CASKGLAGVSEQFF
TGCGCCAGCAAAGGACTAGCGGGAGTGTCTGAGCAGTTCTTC
>.|TRBJ1-5|TRBV7-9|TRBD1
CSSSPKGQNNQPQHF
TGTTCCAGCAGCCCGAAGGGACAGAACAATCAGCCCCAGCATTTT
>.|TRBJ1-5|TRBV27|TRBD1
CASSSGQGYQPQHF
TGTGCCAGCAGTTCTGGACAGGGTTATCAGCCCCAGCATTTT
>once|TRBJ1-6|TRBV5-4|.
CASSLAGTGNNSPLHF
TGTGCCAGCAGCTTGGCGGGGACTGGGAATAATTCACCCCTCCACTTT